This TCR beta chain comes out of a study of radiation and T cells in renal cell carcinoma. Looked up from germline, CDR1 is LNHNV and CDR2 is YYDKDF (reference sequence). This CDR3 has 11 residues. V lost 6 bases to trimming and J lost 5 bases, with 7 bases between them. Overall study results and limits: Baseline intratumoral clonotype presence is unknown without pretreatment biopsies.

The data were produced by immunoSEQ multiplex PCR, yet TCRdb's version contains in-frame clones alone and is incomplete. The table lists just over 150,000 clones, roughly 86% of them singletons. In the case of this clone: The antigen remains unidentified.

Time point here: blood 2 weeks post-SBRT. Stated treatment: 15 Gy SBRT to primary tumor, nephrectomy 4 weeks later. The receptor comes from a woman aged 45-60 years with renal cell carcinoma. The source material was blood, sampled from a patient whose treatment included radiotherapy and nephrectomy. This chain links TRBV15 with TRBJ1-1; D is unclear. The CDR3 spells CATRNKTEAFF. The CDR3 region has the DNA TGTGCCACCAGGAATAAGACTGAAGCTTTCTTT.